In this sample, the clone carrying this T cell receptor (beta chain) turned up many times. Its specificity is unknown. The entry originates in a study of T cells in Graves' hyperthyroidism and ophthalmopathy. Whole-study findings and limits: Stable hyperthyroidism was separated from ophthalmopathy by a model based on 13 V-J features.

RNA transcripts provided the source from which TCR beta CDR3 regions were amplified. When the TCR CDR3 underwent first-round RT-PCR, the HTBI primer set was used. One entry per CDR3 protein results from TCRdb running MiXCR on the multiplex PCR reads. This repertoire shows 550,000 to 700,000 distinct CDR3 sequences, approximately 14% found once; its top ten account for about 4%. This CDR3 contains 14 residues. With 4 bases clipped from V and 6 bases from J, the junction kept 7 bases outside the gene matches. The germline CDR1 and CDR2 sequences are SGHTA and FQGTGA. The sample comprised blood. V and J are TRBV7-3 and TRBJ1-1; 8 positions agree with TRBD1. The TCR sequence derives from a woman in her forties with Graves' ophthalmopathy. CDR3 amino acids: CASSSSGGYSEAFF. In nucleotides, the CDR3 is TGTGCCAGCAGCTCCTCAGGGGGCTACTCTGAAGCTTTCTTT.